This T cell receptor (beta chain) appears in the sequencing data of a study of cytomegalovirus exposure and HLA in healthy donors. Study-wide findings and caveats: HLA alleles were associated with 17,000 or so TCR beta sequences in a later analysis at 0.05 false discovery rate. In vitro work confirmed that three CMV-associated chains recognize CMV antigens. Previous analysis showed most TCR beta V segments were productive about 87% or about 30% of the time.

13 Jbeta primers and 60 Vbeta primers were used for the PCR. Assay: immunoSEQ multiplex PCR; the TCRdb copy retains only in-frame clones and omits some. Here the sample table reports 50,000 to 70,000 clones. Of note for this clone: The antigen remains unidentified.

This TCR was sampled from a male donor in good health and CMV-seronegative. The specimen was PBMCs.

The CDR3 loop is CASSLELVGRDGYTF. The CDR3 DNA is TGTGCCAGCAGCTTAGAGTTGGTGGGGAGGGATGGCTACACCTTC. This chain uses TRBV7-9 with TRBJ1-2; D unclear. The CDR3 consists of 15 residues. The germline V gene has CDR1 SEHNR and CDR2 FQNEAQ (reference sequence). Trimming shortened V by 1 base and J by 6 bases, and 15 bases separated the two germline ends.